This TCR beta chain is from a study of OX40 agonist ivuxolimab in advanced cancers. Background on the study: Partial response was recorded in three patients: one hepatocellular carcinoma and two cutaneous melanoma cases.

Assay used: immunoSEQ multiplex PCR; TCRdb lists only in-frame clones, some missing. The table shows 65,000 to 85,000 clones, with over 80% occurring only once. Study outcomes and limitations: Undetermined was the antigen specificity of the expanded peripheral T cells.

With 5 bases removed from V and 3 bases from J, the gap between germline ends came to 8 bases. This CDR3 contains 12 residues. Germline V gene lookup returns CDR1 MDHEN and CDR2 SYDVKM. As concerns this clone: Its target is unknown.

The TCR originated in an adult with an advanced solid tumor such as melanoma, head and neck, liver or kidney cancer. The V call is TRBV28, the J call TRBJ2-7; D unclear. Material: CD4+ or CD8+ T cells sorted from blood, obtained in a trial of the OX40 agonist ivuxolimab. CDR3 amino acids: CASSPWGYEQYF. The CDR3 DNA reads as TGTGCCAGCAGTCCCTGGGGCTACGAGCAGTACTTC.